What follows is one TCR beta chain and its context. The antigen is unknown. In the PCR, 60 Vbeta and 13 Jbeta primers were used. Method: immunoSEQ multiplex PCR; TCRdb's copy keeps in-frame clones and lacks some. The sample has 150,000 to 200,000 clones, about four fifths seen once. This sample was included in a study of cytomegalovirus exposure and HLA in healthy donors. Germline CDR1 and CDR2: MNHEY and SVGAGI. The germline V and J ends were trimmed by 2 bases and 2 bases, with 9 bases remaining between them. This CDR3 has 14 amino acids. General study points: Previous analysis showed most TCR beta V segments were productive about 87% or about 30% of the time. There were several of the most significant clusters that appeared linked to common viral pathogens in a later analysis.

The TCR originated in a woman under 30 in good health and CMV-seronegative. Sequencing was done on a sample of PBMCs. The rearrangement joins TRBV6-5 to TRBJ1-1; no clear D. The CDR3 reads CASSYAPVNTEAFF. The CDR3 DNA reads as TGTGCCAGCAGTTACGCTCCGGTCAACACTGAAGCTTTCTTT.